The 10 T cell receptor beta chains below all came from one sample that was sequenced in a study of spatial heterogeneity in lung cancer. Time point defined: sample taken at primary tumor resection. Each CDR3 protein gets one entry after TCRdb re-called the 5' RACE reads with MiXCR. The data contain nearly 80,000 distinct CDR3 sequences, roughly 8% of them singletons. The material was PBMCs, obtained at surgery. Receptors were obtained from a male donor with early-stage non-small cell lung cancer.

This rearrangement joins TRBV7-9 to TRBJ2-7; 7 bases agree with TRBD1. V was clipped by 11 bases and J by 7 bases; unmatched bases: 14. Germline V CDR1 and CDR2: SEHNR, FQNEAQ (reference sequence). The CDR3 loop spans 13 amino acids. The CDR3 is CALRGQASREQYF. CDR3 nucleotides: TGTGCCCTTCGCGGACAGGCCAGTAGGGAGCAGTACTTC.

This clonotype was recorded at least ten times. The CDR3 nucleotides are TGCAGCGTTGTGGGACTAGCGGGAGTGAGGTACGAGCAGTACTTC. It is translated as CSVVGLAGVRYEQYF. The J gene is TRBJ2-7, the V gene TRBV29-1, with 14 bases identical to TRBD2. V lost 4 bases, J lost 4 bases, and 6 bases stayed unmatched. The CDR3 spans 15 residues. Germline V gene data show CDR1 as SQVTM and CDR2 as ANQGSEA.

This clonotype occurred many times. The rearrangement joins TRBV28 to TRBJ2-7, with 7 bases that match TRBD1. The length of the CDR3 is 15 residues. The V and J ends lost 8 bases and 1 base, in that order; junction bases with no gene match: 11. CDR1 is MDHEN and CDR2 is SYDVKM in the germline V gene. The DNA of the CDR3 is TGTGCCAGCTTCGGGACAGCGACCCAATCCTACGAGCAGTACTTC. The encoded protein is CASFGTATQSYEQYF. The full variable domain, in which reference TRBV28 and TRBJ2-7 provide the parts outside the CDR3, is DVKVTQSSRYLVKRTGEKVFLECVQDMDHENMFWYRQDPGLGLRLIYFSYDVKMKEKGDIPEGYSVSREKKERFSLILESASTNQTSMYLCASFGTATQSYEQYFGPGTRLTVT.

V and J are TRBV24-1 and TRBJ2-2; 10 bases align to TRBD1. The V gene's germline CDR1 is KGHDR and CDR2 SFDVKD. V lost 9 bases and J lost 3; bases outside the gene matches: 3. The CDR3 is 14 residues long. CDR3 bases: TGTGCCACCGCGGACAGGGGGTACACCGGGGAGCTGTTTTTT. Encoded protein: CATADRGYTGELFF.

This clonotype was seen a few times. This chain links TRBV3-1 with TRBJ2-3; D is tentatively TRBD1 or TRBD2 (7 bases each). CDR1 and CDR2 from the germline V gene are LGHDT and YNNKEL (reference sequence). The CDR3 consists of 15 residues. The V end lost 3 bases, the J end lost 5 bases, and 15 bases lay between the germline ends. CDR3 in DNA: TGTGCCAGCAGCCAGCCAGGGGGAGGGAGAGATACGCAGTATTTT. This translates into CASSQPGGGRDTQYF.

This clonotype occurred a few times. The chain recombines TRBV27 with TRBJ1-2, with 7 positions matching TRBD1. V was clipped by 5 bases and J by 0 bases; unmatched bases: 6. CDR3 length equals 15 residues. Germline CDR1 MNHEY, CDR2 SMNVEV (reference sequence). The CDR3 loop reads CASSPGTAANYGYTF. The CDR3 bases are TGTGCCAGCAGTCCGGGGACAGCAGCTAACTATGGCTACACCTTC.

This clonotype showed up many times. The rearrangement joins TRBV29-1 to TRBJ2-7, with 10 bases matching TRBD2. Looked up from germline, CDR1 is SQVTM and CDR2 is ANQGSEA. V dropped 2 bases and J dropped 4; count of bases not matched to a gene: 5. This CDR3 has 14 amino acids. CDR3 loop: CSVETGLADYEQYF. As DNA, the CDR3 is TGCAGCGTTGAAACAGGACTAGCGGATTACGAGCAGTACTTC.

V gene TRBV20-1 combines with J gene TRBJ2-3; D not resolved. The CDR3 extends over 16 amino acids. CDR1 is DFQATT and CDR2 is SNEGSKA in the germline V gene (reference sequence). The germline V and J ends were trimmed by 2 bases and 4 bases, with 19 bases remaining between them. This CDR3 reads CSARPYLDGGPDTQYF. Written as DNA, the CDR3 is TGCAGTGCTAGACCCTACCTCGACGGTGGGCCAGATACGCAGTATTTT.

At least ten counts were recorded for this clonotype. The CDR3 DNA reads TGTGCCAGCAGCACGGGGACTAGCGGGACGGAGACCCAGTACTTC. Its protein is CASSTGTSGTETQYF. This chain uses TRBV11-3 with TRBJ2-5; 13 bases are a match to TRBD2. Germline trimming cut 5 bases from V and 5 bases from J; bases unmatched to any gene: 5. Germline V gives CDR1 SGHNT, CDR2 YENEEA. The CDR3 is 15 residues long.

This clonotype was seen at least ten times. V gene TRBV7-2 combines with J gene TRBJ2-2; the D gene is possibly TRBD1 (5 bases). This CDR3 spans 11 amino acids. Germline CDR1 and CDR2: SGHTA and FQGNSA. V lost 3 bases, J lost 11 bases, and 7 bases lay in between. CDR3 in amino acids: CASSLTAELFF. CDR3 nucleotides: TGTGCCAGCAGCTTGACAGCCGAGCTGTTTTTT.